A selection of T cell receptor beta chains follows, all from one sample in a study of CD4 T cells in relation to SARS-CoV-2 and coronaviruses. Clones were read by immunoSEQ multiplex PCR, and TCRdb kept only the in-frame ones, dropping some. The sample yields more than 20,000 clones, about 66% seen once. These receptors' antigens are unknown. The specimen sequenced was CD4+ T cells from PBMCs, cultured in vitro. The receptors here all came from a human donor in good health. CDR3s include the opening cysteine and the closing phenylalanine or tryptophan. A D gene is named only where the DNA matches it firmly. A row's size may be missing; if present it is once, few, many or a size class.

j_call: TRBJ2-7; clone_size: once; d_call: TRBD2; v_call: TRBV3-1/TRBV3-2; cdr3_aa: CASSLRLAYEQYF; cdr3_nt: TGTGCCAGCAGCCTCCGACTAGCTTACGAGCAGTACTTC
j_call: TRBJ1-5; clone_size: -; d_call: TRBD1; v_call: TRBV12-5; cdr3_aa: CASGLWAPGTGSLKPQHF; cdr3_nt: TGTGCTAGTGGTTTGTGGGCCCCCGGGACAGGATCCCTTAAACCCCAGCATTTT
j_call: TRBJ2-5; clone_size: -; d_call: TRBD2; v_call: TRBV5-1; cdr3_aa: CASSLSGSGGGETQYF; cdr3_nt: TGCGCCAGCAGCTTGTCTGGTAGCGGGGGTGGAGAGACCCAGTACTTC
j_call: TRBJ1-2; clone_size: -; d_call: -; v_call: TRBV7-8; cdr3_aa: CASSLVVGTAGGGYTF; cdr3_nt: TGTGCCAGCAGCTTAGTAGTCGGGACCGCCGGGGGGGGCTACACCTTC
j_call: TRBJ2-1; clone_size: -; d_call: -; v_call: TRBV7-2; cdr3_aa: CASSLWDTSYNEQFF; cdr3_nt: TGTGCCAGCAGCTTATGGGACACCTCCTACAATGAGCAGTTCTTC
j_call: TRBJ2-7; clone_size: -; d_call: -; v_call: TRBV13; cdr3_aa: CASSLRGAGWYEQYF; cdr3_nt: TGTGCCAGCAGCTTAAGGGGGGCAGGGTGGTACGAGCAGTACTTC
j_call: TRBJ2-5; clone_size: -; d_call: -; v_call: TRBV7-3; cdr3_aa: CASSLGGQRQETQYF; cdr3_nt: TGTGCCAGCAGCTTAGGTGGCCAGCGCCAAGAGACCCAGTACTTC
j_call: TRBJ2-3; clone_size: -; d_call: -; v_call: TRBV12-1; cdr3_aa: CASSNLAGANTDTQYF; cdr3_nt: TGTGCCAGCAGCAATTTAGCGGGGGCGAACACAGATACGCAGTATTTT
j_call: TRBJ2-1; clone_size: -; d_call: TRBD2; v_call: TRBV7-2; cdr3_aa: CASSFFLAGAREQFF; cdr3_nt: TGTGCCAGCAGCTTTTTCCTAGCGGGAGCTCGTGAGCAGTTCTTC
j_call: TRBJ2-1; clone_size: -; d_call: -; v_call: TRBV11-1; cdr3_aa: CASSLVTVEQFF; cdr3_nt: TGTGCCAGCAGCTTAGTTACTGTTGAGCAGTTCTTC
j_call: TRBJ1-1; clone_size: -; d_call: -; v_call: TRBV5-3; cdr3_aa: CARSGGGVTEAFF; cdr3_nt: TGTGCCAGAAGCGGCGGGGGGGTTACTGAAGCTTTCTTT
j_call: TRBJ1-2; clone_size: -; d_call: -; v_call: TRBV6-5; cdr3_aa: CASSYSEHVGGYTF; cdr3_nt: TGTGCCAGCAGTTACTCTGAGCACGTAGGAGGCTACACCTTC
j_call: TRBJ1-1; clone_size: -; d_call: -; v_call: TRBV3-1/TRBV3-2; cdr3_aa: CASSQGTQNTEAFF; cdr3_nt: TGTGCCAGCAGCCAGGGGACGCAGAACACTGAAGCTTTCTTT
j_call: TRBJ2-1; clone_size: -; d_call: TRBD2; v_call: TRBV11-3; cdr3_aa: CASSLRTSGRTVGEQFF; cdr3_nt: TGTGCCAGCAGCTTAAGGACTAGCGGGAGAACCGTGGGTGAGCAGTTCTTC
j_call: TRBJ2-7; clone_size: -; d_call: -; v_call: TRBV21-1; cdr3_aa: CASSKRRRTLNYEQYF; cdr3_nt: TGTGCCAGCAGCAAACGCCGCAGGACTCTAAACTACGAGCAGTACTTC
j_call: TRBJ2-1; clone_size: -; d_call: -; v_call: TRBV3-1/TRBV3-2; cdr3_aa: CASSQEQAARWEQFF; cdr3_nt: TGTGCCAGCAGCCAAGAACAAGCGGCGAGGTGGGAGCAGTTCTTC
j_call: TRBJ1-2; clone_size: -; d_call: -; v_call: TRBV30; cdr3_aa: CAGVLITGRGYTF; cdr3_nt: TGTGCTGGGGTACTAATTACGGGCAGAGGCTACACCTTC
j_call: TRBJ2-1; clone_size: once; d_call: -; v_call: TRBV7-2; cdr3_aa: CASSLAENEQFF; cdr3_nt: TGTGCCAGCAGCTTAGCGGAAAATGAGCAGTTCTTC
j_call: TRBJ2-3; clone_size: few; d_call: -; v_call: TRBV24-1; cdr3_aa: CATSDGSRDTQYF; cdr3_nt: TGTGCCACCAGTGATGGTTCAAGAGATACGCAGTATTTT
j_call: TRBJ1-2; clone_size: -; d_call: -; v_call: TRBV19; cdr3_aa: CASSMPGLNYGYTF; cdr3_nt: TGTGCCAGTAGTATGCCAGGGCTTAACTATGGCTACACCTTC
j_call: TRBJ1-6; clone_size: few; d_call: -; v_call: TRBV5-1; cdr3_aa: CASSNPGHDSPLHF; cdr3_nt: TGCGCCAGCAGCAACCCGGGACACGATTCACCCCTCCACTTT
j_call: TRBJ1-2; clone_size: few; d_call: -; v_call: TRBV19; cdr3_aa: CASSFRSSFGGYTF; cdr3_nt: TGTGCCAGTAGTTTCCGCTCTTCATTTGGGGGCTACACCTTC
j_call: TRBJ2-1; clone_size: -; d_call: -; v_call: TRBV6-5; cdr3_aa: CASSPQQVSGEQFF; cdr3_nt: TGTGCCAGCAGTCCCCAACAGGTATCTGGTGAGCAGTTCTTC
j_call: TRBJ1-2; clone_size: -; d_call: -; v_call: TRBV12-3/TRBV12-4; cdr3_aa: CASSLTGYGYTF; cdr3_nt: TGTGCCAGCAGTTTGACGGGGTATGGCTACACCTTC
j_call: TRBJ1-1; clone_size: -; d_call: -; v_call: TRBV5-1; cdr3_aa: CASTLARGSTEAFF; cdr3_nt: TGCGCCAGCACCTTGGCTCGGGGGAGCACTGAAGCTTTCTTT
j_call: TRBJ1-5; clone_size: -; d_call: -; v_call: TRBV6-1; cdr3_aa: CASSEALLLRGQPQHF; cdr3_nt: TGTGCCAGCAGTGAAGCGCTTCTCTTAAGGGGCCAGCCCCAGCATTTT
j_call: TRBJ1-2; clone_size: -; d_call: TRBD1; v_call: TRBV19; cdr3_aa: CASNNTPRDREFYGYTF; cdr3_nt: TGTGCCAGTAATAACACCCCCCGGGACAGGGAGTTTTATGGCTACACCTTC
j_call: TRBJ1-3; clone_size: -; d_call: TRBD1; v_call: TRBV9; cdr3_aa: CASSVGGRQGVSGNTIYF; cdr3_nt: TGTGCCAGCAGCGTAGGAGGGAGACAGGGGGTATCTGGAAACACCATATATTTT
j_call: TRBJ2-5; clone_size: -; d_call: -; v_call: TRBV11-2; cdr3_aa: CASSLGNSGETQYF; cdr3_nt: TGTGCCAGCAGCTTAGGAAACTCCGGGGAGACCCAGTACTTC
j_call: TRBJ2-1; clone_size: -; d_call: -; v_call: TRBV5-1; cdr3_aa: CASSLFPENEQFF; cdr3_nt: TGCGCCAGCAGCTTGTTTCCGGAAAATGAGCAGTTCTTC
j_call: TRBJ2-5; clone_size: -; d_call: TRBD1; v_call: TRBV27; cdr3_aa: CASSSTGYQETQYF; cdr3_nt: TGTGCCAGCAGTTCGACAGGGTACCAAGAGACCCAGTACTTC
j_call: TRBJ1-5; clone_size: once; d_call: -; v_call: TRBV19; cdr3_aa: CASSISGRVGSQPQHF; cdr3_nt: TGTGCCAGTAGTATCTCCGGCAGGGTTGGTAGTCAGCCCCAGCATTTT
j_call: TRBJ2-1; clone_size: -; d_call: TRBD2; v_call: TRBV6-4; cdr3_aa: CASSDPGLAGGNEQFF; cdr3_nt: TGTGCCAGCAGTGACCCCGGACTAGCGGGGGGCAATGAGCAGTTCTTC
j_call: TRBJ1-3; clone_size: few; d_call: -; v_call: TRBV2; cdr3_aa: CASSEGGWPGNTIYF; cdr3_nt: TGTGCCAGCAGTGAAGGTGGCTGGCCTGGAAACACCATATATTTT
j_call: TRBJ1-1; clone_size: -; d_call: -; v_call: TRBV27; cdr3_aa: CASSLYWGRVTEAFF; cdr3_nt: TGTGCCAGCAGTCTATATTGGGGTAGGGTGACTGAAGCTTTCTTT
j_call: TRBJ1-4; clone_size: -; d_call: -; v_call: TRBV29-1; cdr3_aa: CSVEKTGEKLFF; cdr3_nt: TGCAGCGTTGAGAAGACGGGTGAAAAACTGTTTTTT
j_call: TRBJ1-2; clone_size: -; d_call: -; v_call: TRBV7-9; cdr3_aa: CASSLTDGDYGYTF; cdr3_nt: TGTGCCAGCAGCTTAACGGACGGGGACTATGGCTACACCTTC
j_call: TRBJ1-1; clone_size: once; d_call: -; v_call: TRBV9; cdr3_aa: CASSVVGAPTEAFF; cdr3_nt: TGTGCCAGCAGCGTAGTTGGGGCACCCACTGAAGCTTTCTTT
j_call: TRBJ2-1; clone_size: -; d_call: -; v_call: TRBV2; cdr3_aa: CASSEPGTPNDNEQFF; cdr3_nt: TGTGCCAGCAGTGAGCCCGGGACCCCCAACGACAATGAGCAGTTCTTC
j_call: TRBJ2-2; clone_size: few; d_call: -; v_call: TRBV5-8; cdr3_aa: CASNKVGAMGRIGELFF; cdr3_nt: TGTGCCAGCAACAAAGTAGGGGCGATGGGACGGATCGGGGAGCTGTTTTTT
j_call: TRBJ1-4; clone_size: few; d_call: -; v_call: TRBV19; cdr3_aa: CASSGGGQSRLFF; cdr3_nt: TGTGCCAGTAGTGGGGGGGGCCAAAGTCGACTGTTTTTT
j_call: TRBJ1-1; clone_size: few; d_call: TRBD1; v_call: TRBV13; cdr3_aa: CASSFAGGDTEAFF; cdr3_nt: TGTGCCAGCAGCTTTGCAGGGGGAGATACTGAAGCTTTCTTT
j_call: TRBJ2-3; clone_size: -; d_call: TRBD1; v_call: TRBV7-2; cdr3_aa: CASSLTVGGLDTQYF; cdr3_nt: TGTGCCAGCAGCTTAACAGTAGGGGGCTTAGATACGCAGTATTTT
j_call: TRBJ1-2; clone_size: -; d_call: TRBD1; v_call: TRBV6-5; cdr3_aa: CASTQGDRGYGYTF; cdr3_nt: TGTGCCAGCACTCAGGGAGACAGGGGCTATGGCTACACCTTC
j_call: TRBJ1-1; clone_size: once; d_call: TRBD1; v_call: TRBV2; cdr3_aa: CASSGQGTEAFF; cdr3_nt: TGTGCCAGCAGCGGACAGGGAACTGAAGCTTTCTTT
j_call: TRBJ2-7; clone_size: -; d_call: -; v_call: TRBV2; cdr3_aa: CASSEGPLGYEQYF; cdr3_nt: TGTGCCAGCAGTGAAGGGCCACTTGGCTACGAGCAGTACTTC
j_call: TRBJ2-1; clone_size: -; d_call: TRBD2; v_call: TRBV9; cdr3_aa: CASSVEGTSSEQFF; cdr3_nt: TGTGCCAGCAGCGTAGAGGGGACTAGCAGTGAGCAGTTCTTC
j_call: TRBJ1-2; clone_size: -; d_call: -; v_call: TRBV18; cdr3_aa: CASSQDGYGYTF; cdr3_nt: TGTGCCAGCTCCCAAGACGGCTATGGCTACACCTTC
j_call: TRBJ2-6; clone_size: once; d_call: TRBD1; v_call: TRBV6-2/TRBV6-3; cdr3_aa: CASTPQGAFSGANVLTF; cdr3_nt: TGTGCCAGCACCCCACAGGGGGCCTTCTCTGGGGCCAACGTCCTGACTTTC
j_call: TRBJ1-1; clone_size: -; d_call: -; v_call: TRBV27; cdr3_aa: CASSTGTLNTEAFF; cdr3_nt: TGTGCCAGCAGTACCGGGACCCTGAACACTGAAGCTTTCTTT